The rows below give T cell receptor beta chains drawn from one sample of a study of radiation and T cells in renal cell carcinoma. TCRdb keeps only in-frame clones here, not all; method: immunoSEQ multiplex PCR. The profile shows about 160,000 clones, about nine tenths of them singletons. The specimen was blood, collected from a patient whose treatment included radiotherapy and nephrectomy. The source of these receptors is a woman between 65 and 79 years old with renal cell carcinoma. Each CDR3 is given with its conserved first and last residue. The D gene is left open where the match is weak. Clone size is given for some rows only: seen once, a few or many times, or a class if the clone is expanded.

abundance,d_gene,j_gene,len,v_gene,CDR3nt,CDR3aa
NA,NA,TRBJ1-2,13,TRBV13,TGTGCCAGCACCTGGGTCTCTGGGAGTGGCTACACCTTC,CASTWVSGSGYTF
NA,NA,TRBJ1-2,12,TRBV5-4,TGTGCCAGCAGCTTATCAGGGTATGGCTACACCTTC,CASSLSGYGYTF
NA,NA,TRBJ1-5,15,TRBV27,TGTGCCAGCAGTTTGGAGGGCAACGGCAATCAGCCCCAGCATTTT,CASSLEGNGNQPQHF
NA,NA,TRBJ2-3,11,TRBV9,TGTGCCAGCAGCGTCGAAGATACGCAGTATTTT,CASSVEDTQYF
NA,TRBD1,TRBJ2-1,15,TRBV30,TGTGCCTGGAGTTTATGGGACAGGGGGCGCGGTGAGCAGTTCTTC,CAWSLWDRGRGEQFF
NA,TRBD1,TRBJ1-5,15,TRBV30,TGTGCCTGGAATCCGGGACAGGGGGCAGACCAGCCCCAGCATTTT,CAWNPGQGADQPQHF
NA,NA,TRBJ1-6,14,TRBV6-1,TGTGCCAGCAGTGAAACAGGGTACTATTCACCCCTCCACTTT,CASSETGYYSPLHF
NA,TRBD1,TRBJ1-2,12,TRBV19,TGTGCCAGCTCAGACAGGGTTGTCGGCTACACCTTC,CASSDRVVGYTF
NA,TRBD1,TRBJ2-7,17,TRBV9,TGTGCCAGCAGCGTGGATTCCGGGACAGGGGGCTCCTACGAGCAGTACTTC,CASSVDSGTGGSYEQYF
NA,NA,TRBJ1-5,15,TRBV6-5,TGTGCCAGCAGTTACTCTGGGATTAGCAATCAGCCCCAGCATTTT,CASSYSGISNQPQHF
NA,NA,TRBJ2-1,15,TRBV7-9,TGTGCCAGCAGCGTATTGGGTTTTGTCTCTAATGAGCAGTTCTTC,CASSVLGFVSNEQFF
NA,NA,TRBJ1-1,12,TRBV30,TGTGCCTGGAGGAGGGGGGACACTGAAGCTTTCTTT,CAWRRGDTEAFF
NA,NA,TRBJ1-2,16,TRBV19,TGTGCCAGTACGCGGACAGATGCCGTGAAGTACTATGGCTACACCTTC,CASTRTDAVKYYGYTF
NA,NA,TRBJ2-1,15,TRBV5-5,TGTGCCAGCAGTCCGGACCTCCCCTCCTACAATGAGCAGTTCTTC,CASSPDLPSYNEQFF
NA,NA,TRBJ2-2,15,TRBV27,TGTGCCAGCAGTCCGTCGATGGTAGGGACCGGGGAGCTGTTTTTT,CASSPSMVGTGELFF
few,TRBD1,TRBJ1-6,14,TRBV5-1,TGCGCCAGCAGCTGGGGACAGGAAAATTCACCCCTCCACTTT,CASSWGQENSPLHF
NA,TRBD1,TRBJ2-7,15,TRBV27,TGTGCCAGCAGTCCGGACAGGGTGGTGTCCTACGAGCAGTACTTC,CASSPDRVVSYEQYF
few,NA,TRBJ1-1,13,TRBV7-2,TGTGCCAGCAGCTTAGTAAGGGGAGTTGAAGCTTTCTTT,CASSLVRGVEAFF
NA,TRBD1,TRBJ1-4,17,TRBV27,TGTGCCAGCAGTTTCCGGACAGGGGGCGGTACTAATGAAAAACTGTTTTTT,CASSFRTGGGTNEKLFF
NA,TRBD1,TRBJ1-2,15,TRBV5-4,TGTGCCAGCAGCTTGTTGACAGGGAACAACTATGGCTACACCTTC,CASSLLTGNNYGYTF
few,NA,TRBJ1-4,14,TRBV6-5,TGTGCCAGCAGTTACGGGGCAACTAATGAAAAACTGTTTTTT,CASSYGATNEKLFF
NA,NA,TRBJ1-1,13,TRBV18,TGTGCCAGCTCACCAGGTAGCCGCACTGAAGCTTTCTTT,CASSPGSRTEAFF
NA,NA,TRBJ1-1,13,TRBV5-1,TGCGCCAGCAGCCTAGGGGGTGGCACTGAAGCTTTCTTT,CASSLGGGTEAFF
NA,TRBD2,TRBJ2-7,18,TRBV7-6,TGTGCCAGCAGCTCCGGTGGGGGGACTAGTGACGGCTGGCACGAGCAGTACTTC,CASSSGGGTSDGWHEQYF
NA,NA,TRBJ2-5,15,TRBV15,TGTGCCACCAGCAGAGATCAGGAGGGAGGAGAGACCCAGTACTTC,CATSRDQEGGETQYF
NA,TRBD1,TRBJ1-6,21,TRBV4-3,TGCGCCAGCAGCCAAGATCTGGCGGAGGGGGCCCTTAGCTCCTATAATTCACCCCTCCACTTT,CASSQDLAEGALSSYNSPLHF